This T cell receptor beta chain came from a study of PD-L1 blockade in urothelial cancer (dated by TCRdb to the late 2010s). In the study overall: Therapy was started in the mid-2010s for all patients, and atezolizumab 1,200 mg was administered intravenously every 3 weeks. An exploratory multi-omic analysis was conducted of the somatic, immune and clinical correlates of response to PD-L1 blockade with atezolizumab in urothelial cancer. Durable clinical benefit was achieved by nine patients and was not achieved by 20 patients. Durable clinical benefit was defined as progression-free survival longer than 6 months, and TCR features were also tested against progression-free and overall survival. About nine tenths of the roughly 30 patients were males with bladder-origin urothelial cancer, and about 65% of the 29 reported a prior smoking history. Some 30 patients had pretreatment blood TCR-seq, roughly 25 had at least one posttreatment blood collection, and roughly 25 had tumor TCR-seq. Blood samples gave median yields of around 140,000 T cells and tens of thousands of unique TCRs, along with a median clonality of 0.080. In the same patients, whole exome sequencing and RNA sequencing of pretreatment tumors were performed in addition to TCR sequencing. Patients had an ECOG performance status of 0 or 1 and had received between 0 and 3 prior chemotherapy regimens. Pretreatment tumor samples and matched peripheral blood, collected serially before and after atezolizumab treatment, underwent TCR sequencing. Blood samples were analyzed at two time points: 3 weeks after treatment start (second dose) and 6 weeks after treatment start.

With respect to this clone: Its antigen is still unknown. No much larger clone exists at a distance of one base, and base qualities are not known.

Synthetic TCR analog templates were spiked into each PCR to estimate absolute template abundance from read counts. TCRbeta CDR3 regions were amplified from genomic DNA with bias-controlled V and J gene primers using the immunoSEQ assay. Sequencing of rearranged TCRbeta segments was performed at approximately 20X coverage. The published analysis was carried out like this. Sequencing errors were corrected by clustering, and CDR3s were annotated against IMGT so that V, D and J genes could be assigned. Only productive TCRbeta rearrangements were used in downstream analyses, excluding out-of-frame or stop-codon sequences. Clonality was computed as one minus Shannon entropy normalized by the log of the number of unique productive sequences. Fisher's exact test with Benjamini-Hochberg correction, using a cutoff of adjusted p below 0.01, was how clones that differed between time points or between blood and tumor were identified. TCRdb limited this immuneACCESS table to in-frame rearrangements with V and J called. A share of clones is missing; checked studies link under half to unresolved V genes, and the rest is unexplained. V and J calls and clone size are as listed in that table; D and trimming were resolved from the DNA. The sample contains some 100,000 clones, about nine tenths of them found a single time. 0.7% to 0.95% of the sample is taken by the ten largest.

A cohort of 30 or so patients with locally advanced or metastatic urothelial carcinoma, treated at Memorial Sloan Kettering on a trial protocol, was included. Peripheral blood mononuclear cells were collected from each patient pretreatment and during treatment, giving between 1 and 8 total time points per patient. The Qiagen DNeasy Blood extraction kit was used to purify genomic DNA from total PBMCs and from tumor samples. PBMCs were collected pretreatment and during treatment, and were isolated and stored as previously described. Summary of the overall study and its limitations: Improved progression-free and overall survival was associated with having pretreatment peripheral blood TCR clonality below the median. Patients with durable benefit showed greater expansion of tumor-associated TCR clones in peripheral blood 3 weeks after starting treatment (n ≈ 21, p = 0.022). Because the sample size was small (n of about 27) and many exploratory analyses were performed, the results are intended to be hypothesis-generating.

The CDR3 holds 11 amino acids from the cysteine to the phenylalanine. Just CDR3 DNA is preserved here, 33 bases in frame from base 1. CDR1 and CDR2, per the germline V gene, are MNHNS and SASEGT. V is pared back by 6 bases and J by 1 base, with 3 bases lying between the germline termini. The input for sequencing was PBMCs, taken around atezolizumab (anti-PD-L1) treatment. This clonotype was obtained from a woman of 80 years or more with urothelial cancer. This sequence uses TRBV6-1 and TRBJ1-1; confidence is insufficient to name the D gene. The DNA sequence reads TGTGCCAGCAGCAGGAACACTGAAGCTTTCTTT. This yields the protein CASSRNTEAFF.